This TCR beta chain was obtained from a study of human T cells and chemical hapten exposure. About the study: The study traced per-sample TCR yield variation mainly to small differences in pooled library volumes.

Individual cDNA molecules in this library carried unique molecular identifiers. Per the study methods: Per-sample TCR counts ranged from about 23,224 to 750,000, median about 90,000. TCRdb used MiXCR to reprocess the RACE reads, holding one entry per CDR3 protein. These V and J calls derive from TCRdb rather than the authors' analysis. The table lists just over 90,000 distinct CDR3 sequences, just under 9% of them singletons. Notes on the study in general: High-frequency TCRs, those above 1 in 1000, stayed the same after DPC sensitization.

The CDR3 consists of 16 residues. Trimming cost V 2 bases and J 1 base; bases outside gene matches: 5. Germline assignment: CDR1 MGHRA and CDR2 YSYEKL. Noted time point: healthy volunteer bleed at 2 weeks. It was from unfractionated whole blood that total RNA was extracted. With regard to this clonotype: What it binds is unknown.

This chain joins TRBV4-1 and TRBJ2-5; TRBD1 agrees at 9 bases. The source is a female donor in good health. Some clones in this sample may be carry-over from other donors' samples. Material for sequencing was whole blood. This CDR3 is CASSQLDRGPQETQYF. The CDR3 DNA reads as TGCGCCAGCAGCCAATTGGACAGGGGCCCCCAAGAGACCCAGTACTTC.